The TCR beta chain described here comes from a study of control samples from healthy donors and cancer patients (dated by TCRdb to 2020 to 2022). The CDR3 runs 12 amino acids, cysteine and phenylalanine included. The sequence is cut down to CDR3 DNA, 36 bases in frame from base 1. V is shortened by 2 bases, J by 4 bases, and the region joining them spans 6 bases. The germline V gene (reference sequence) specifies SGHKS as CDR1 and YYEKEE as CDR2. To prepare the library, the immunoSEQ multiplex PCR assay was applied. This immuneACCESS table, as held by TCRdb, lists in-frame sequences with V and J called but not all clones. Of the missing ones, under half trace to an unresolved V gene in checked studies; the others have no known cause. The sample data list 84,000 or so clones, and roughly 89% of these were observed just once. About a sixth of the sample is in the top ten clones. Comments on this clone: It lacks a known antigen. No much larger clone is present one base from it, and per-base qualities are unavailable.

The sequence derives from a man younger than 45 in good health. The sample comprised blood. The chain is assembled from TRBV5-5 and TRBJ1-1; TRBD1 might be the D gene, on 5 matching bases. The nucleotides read TGTGCCAGCAGCTTAGGGACCACTGAAGCTTTCTTT. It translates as CASSLGTTEAFF. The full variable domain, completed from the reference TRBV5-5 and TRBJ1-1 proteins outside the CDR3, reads DAGVTQSPTHLIKTRGQQVTLRCSPISGHKSVSWYQQVLGQGPQFIFQYYEKEERGRGNFPDRFSARQFPNYSSELNVNALLLGDSALYLCASSLGTTEAFFGQGTRLTVV.